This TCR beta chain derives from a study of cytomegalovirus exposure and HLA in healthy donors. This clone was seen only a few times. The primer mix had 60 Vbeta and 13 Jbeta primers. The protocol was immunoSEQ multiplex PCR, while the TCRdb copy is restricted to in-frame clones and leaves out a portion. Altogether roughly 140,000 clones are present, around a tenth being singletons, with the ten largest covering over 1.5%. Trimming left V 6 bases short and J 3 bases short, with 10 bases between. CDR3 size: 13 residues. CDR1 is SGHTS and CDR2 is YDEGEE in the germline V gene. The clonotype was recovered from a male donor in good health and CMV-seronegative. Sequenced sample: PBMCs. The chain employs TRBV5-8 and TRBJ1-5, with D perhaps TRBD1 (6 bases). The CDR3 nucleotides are TGTGCCAGCAACGGACAGTTCAATCAGCCCCAGCATTTT. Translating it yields CASNGQFNQPQHF.